A selection of T cell receptor beta chains follows, all from one sample in a study of cytomegalovirus exposure and HLA in healthy donors. The table came from immunoSEQ multiplex PCR; TCRdb's copy has only in-frame clones and leaves some out. The table has roughly 140,000 clones, approximately 80% seen once. Sequencing was carried out using PBMCs. These receptors originate from a woman aged 40 to 49 in good health and CMV-seropositive. Both conserved end residues are part of each CDR3. D genes are given only for firm matches. Size tells how often a clone was seen (once, few, many) or the class of an expanded clone, and some rows leave it out.

clone size: few; V gene: TRBV7-2; D gene: TRBD1; J gene: TRBJ2-7; CDR3 protein: CASKRQGAGYEQYF; CDR3 DNA: TGTGCCAGCAAACGACAGGGGGCCGGATACGAGCAGTACTTC
clone size: .; V gene: TRBV28; D gene: TRBD1; J gene: TRBJ1-5; CDR3 protein: CASSRIPGQGYQPQHF; CDR3 DNA: TGTGCCAGCAGCCGTATTCCGGGACAGGGGTATCAGCCCCAGCATTTT
clone size: .; V gene: TRBV29-1; D gene: TRBD2; J gene: TRBJ2-2; CDR3 protein: CSVGGTSGTGELFF; CDR3 DNA: TGCAGCGTCGGCGGGACTAGCGGGACCGGGGAGCTGTTTTTT
clone size: .; V gene: TRBV7-9; D gene: .; J gene: TRBJ2-2; CDR3 protein: CASSSRTDPNTGELFF; CDR3 DNA: TGTGCCAGCAGTTCCAGGACAGATCCGAACACCGGGGAGCTGTTTTTT
clone size: .; V gene: TRBV9; D gene: .; J gene: TRBJ1-1; CDR3 protein: CASSVDPVGAMNTEAFF; CDR3 DNA: TGTGCCAGCAGCGTAGACCCGGTAGGAGCCATGAACACTGAAGCTTTCTTT
clone size: .; V gene: TRBV13; D gene: .; J gene: TRBJ2-7; CDR3 protein: CASSFGSYEQYF; CDR3 DNA: TGTGCCAGCAGCTTCGGTTCCTACGAGCAGTACTTC
clone size: .; V gene: TRBV18; D gene: .; J gene: TRBJ2-7; CDR3 protein: CASSPKQTYEQYF; CDR3 DNA: TGTGCCAGCTCCCCGAAACAGACCTACGAGCAGTACTTC
clone size: .; V gene: TRBV6-5; D gene: TRBD1; J gene: TRBJ1-4; CDR3 protein: CASERGQGEEEKLFF; CDR3 DNA: TGTGCCAGCGAGAGGGGACAGGGAGAAGAGGAAAAACTGTTTTTT
clone size: .; V gene: TRBV28; D gene: .; J gene: TRBJ1-2; CDR3 protein: CASSLRGYGYTF; CDR3 DNA: TGTGCCAGCAGTTTAAGAGGGTATGGCTACACCTTC
clone size: .; V gene: TRBV29-1; D gene: .; J gene: TRBJ1-2; CDR3 protein: CSVEVNRVLGYTF; CDR3 DNA: TGCAGCGTTGAAGTTAACAGGGTTCTTGGCTACACCTTC
clone size: .; V gene: TRBV7-8; D gene: .; J gene: TRBJ2-1; CDR3 protein: CASSFLSSANNEQFF; CDR3 DNA: TGTGCCAGCAGCTTCCTTAGTAGCGCAAACAATGAGCAGTTCTTC
clone size: .; V gene: TRBV4-3; D gene: TRBD1; J gene: TRBJ1-2; CDR3 protein: CASSRPGTGYGYTF; CDR3 DNA: TGCGCCAGCAGCCGACCCGGGACAGGCTATGGCTACACCTTC
clone size: few; V gene: TRBV7-9; D gene: .; J gene: TRBJ1-1; CDR3 protein: CASSLLGVNTEAFF; CDR3 DNA: TGTGCCAGCAGCTTACTAGGGGTGAACACTGAAGCTTTCTTT
clone size: .; V gene: TRBV2; D gene: .; J gene: TRBJ2-3; CDR3 protein: CASSDGRFTDTQYF; CDR3 DNA: TGTGCCAGCAGTGATGGCAGATTCACAGATACGCAGTATTTT
clone size: .; V gene: TRBV5-6; D gene: TRBD1; J gene: TRBJ2-1; CDR3 protein: CASSIRQGASYNEQFF; CDR3 DNA: TGTGCCAGCAGCATCAGACAGGGGGCGTCCTACAATGAGCAGTTCTTC
clone size: .; V gene: TRBV28; D gene: TRBD2; J gene: TRBJ2-7; CDR3 protein: CASPPSGTSGASGYEQYF; CDR3 DNA: TGTGCCAGCCCCCCGTCCGGGACTAGCGGGGCCTCGGGCTACGAGCAGTACTTC
clone size: .; V gene: TRBV27; D gene: .; J gene: TRBJ1-2; CDR3 protein: CASSLRSGAGYTF; CDR3 DNA: TGTGCCAGCAGTTTAAGGTCAGGGGCTGGCTACACCTTC
clone size: once; V gene: TRBV6-6; D gene: .; J gene: TRBJ1-1; CDR3 protein: CASSPGAGLTEAFF; CDR3 DNA: TGTGCCAGCAGTCCAGGGGCTGGGCTTACTGAAGCTTTCTTT
clone size: .; V gene: TRBV5-4; D gene: TRBD2; J gene: TRBJ2-5; CDR3 protein: CASSLSGGQETQYF; CDR3 DNA: TGTGCCAGCAGCTTGTCCGGGGGGCAAGAGACCCAGTACTTC
clone size: once; V gene: TRBV19; D gene: .; J gene: TRBJ1-5; CDR3 protein: CASRQGLAQPQHF; CDR3 DNA: TGTGCCAGTCGGCAGGGTTTGGCTCAGCCCCAGCATTTT
clone size: once; V gene: TRBV19; D gene: TRBD1; J gene: TRBJ1-5; CDR3 protein: CASTTGTAGGQPQHF; CDR3 DNA: TGTGCCAGTACCACCGGGACAGCGGGCGGTCAGCCCCAGCATTTT
clone size: .; V gene: TRBV27; D gene: TRBD2; J gene: TRBJ2-1; CDR3 protein: CASTAGDYNEQFF; CDR3 DNA: TGTGCCAGCACAGCGGGGGATTACAATGAGCAGTTCTTC
clone size: .; V gene: TRBV6-5; D gene: TRBD1; J gene: TRBJ1-2; CDR3 protein: CASSYSRDRAYGYTF; CDR3 DNA: TGTGCCAGCAGTTACTCCCGGGACAGGGCATATGGCTACACCTTC
clone size: .; V gene: TRBV2; D gene: .; J gene: TRBJ2-7; CDR3 protein: CATTPGRLSNPSDSYEQYF; CDR3 DNA: TGTGCCACCACCCCGGGGAGGCTCTCCAACCCGTCGGACTCCTACGAGCAGTACTTC
clone size: .; V gene: TRBV5-1; D gene: .; J gene: TRBJ2-1; CDR3 protein: CASSVQSEQFF; CDR3 DNA: TGCGCCAGCAGCGTACAAAGTGAGCAGTTCTTC
clone size: .; V gene: TRBV15; D gene: .; J gene: TRBJ2-3; CDR3 protein: CATSSEGGSTDTQYF; CDR3 DNA: TGTGCCACCAGCAGTGAGGGGGGGAGCACAGATACGCAGTATTTT
clone size: .; V gene: TRBV5-6; D gene: .; J gene: TRBJ2-5; CDR3 protein: CASSPFPGTQYF; CDR3 DNA: TGTGCCAGCAGCCCATTCCCCGGGACCCAGTACTTC
clone size: .; V gene: TRBV4-2; D gene: .; J gene: TRBJ1-3; CDR3 protein: CASSQDPSGSGNTIYF; CDR3 DNA: TGTGCCAGCAGCCAAGATCCTAGCGGCTCTGGAAACACCATATATTTT
clone size: .; V gene: TRBV19; D gene: TRBD1; J gene: TRBJ2-4; CDR3 protein: CASRGQGTIQYF; CDR3 DNA: TGTGCCAGTAGGGGACAGGGTACAATTCAGTACTTC
clone size: .; V gene: TRBV6-1; D gene: TRBD1; J gene: TRBJ1-1; CDR3 protein: CASRDRGEAFF; CDR3 DNA: TGTGCCAGCAGGGACAGGGGTGAGGCTTTCTTT
clone size: once; V gene: TRBV28; D gene: .; J gene: TRBJ2-1; CDR3 protein: CASSLGREPYNEQFF; CDR3 DNA: TGTGCCAGCAGTCTGGGCCGGGAGCCCTACAATGAGCAGTTCTTC
clone size: .; V gene: TRBV6-5; D gene: TRBD1; J gene: TRBJ1-2; CDR3 protein: CASWTGGGYTF; CDR3 DNA: TGTGCCAGTTGGACAGGCGGTGGCTACACCTTC
clone size: few; V gene: TRBV6-5; D gene: .; J gene: TRBJ1-3; CDR3 protein: CASSYITGPGNTIYF; CDR3 DNA: TGTGCCAGCAGTTACATTACAGGGCCAGGAAACACCATATATTTT
clone size: many; V gene: TRBV6-5; D gene: .; J gene: TRBJ1-3; CDR3 protein: CASSYEGDSGNTIYF; CDR3 DNA: TGTGCCAGCAGTTACGAAGGGGACTCTGGAAACACCATATATTTT
clone size: .; V gene: TRBV27; D gene: TRBD2; J gene: TRBJ2-3; CDR3 protein: CASSGTSVTDTQYF; CDR3 DNA: TGTGCCAGCAGTGGGACTAGCGTCACAGATACGCAGTATTTT
clone size: .; V gene: TRBV13; D gene: .; J gene: TRBJ2-7; CDR3 protein: CASSLGDFTYEQYF; CDR3 DNA: TGTGCCAGCAGCTTAGGGGACTTCACCTACGAGCAGTACTTC
clone size: .; V gene: TRBV19; D gene: TRBD1; J gene: TRBJ1-4; CDR3 protein: CASRSRGLGNEKLFF; CDR3 DNA: TGTGCCAGTAGGTCCAGGGGGCTTGGGAATGAAAAACTGTTTTTT
clone size: .; V gene: TRBV28; D gene: .; J gene: TRBJ2-3; CDR3 protein: CASSPGLLTDTQYF; CDR3 DNA: TGTGCCAGCAGCCCGGGACTCCTCACAGATACGCAGTATTTT
clone size: .; V gene: TRBV6-5; D gene: .; J gene: TRBJ2-1; CDR3 protein: CASSSLGGGPYNEQFF; CDR3 DNA: TGTGCCAGCAGTTCCCTAGGGGGGGGGCCCTACAATGAGCAGTTCTTC
clone size: .; V gene: TRBV6-6; D gene: TRBD1; J gene: TRBJ1-5; CDR3 protein: CASTTGQGGYQPQHF; CDR3 DNA: TGTGCCAGCACTACCGGACAGGGAGGTTATCAGCCCCAGCATTTT
clone size: .; V gene: TRBV6-1; D gene: .; J gene: TRBJ1-1; CDR3 protein: CASSLSGGETEAFF; CDR3 DNA: TGTGCCAGCAGCTTGAGTGGTGGTGAGACTGAAGCTTTCTTT
clone size: .; V gene: TRBV12-2; D gene: .; J gene: TRBJ1-5; CDR3 protein: CASRIPRIQGAHQPQHF; CDR3 DNA: TGTGCAAGTCGCATCCCCCGGATACAGGGGGCGCATCAGCCCCAGCATTTT
clone size: .; V gene: TRBV28; D gene: .; J gene: TRBJ2-3; CDR3 protein: CASSFPGTPTTDTQYF; CDR3 DNA: TGTGCCAGCAGTTTTCCCGGGACTCCCACCACAGATACGCAGTATTTT
clone size: .; V gene: TRBV5-1; D gene: TRBD2; J gene: TRBJ2-5; CDR3 protein: CASSLSLAGGPETQYF; CDR3 DNA: TGCGCCAGCAGCTTGAGTCTAGCGGGAGGGCCGGAGACCCAGTACTTC
clone size: .; V gene: TRBV27; D gene: TRBD1; J gene: TRBJ2-7; CDR3 protein: CASGRQGTEQYF; CDR3 DNA: TGTGCCAGCGGGCGACAGGGGACCGAGCAGTACTTC
clone size: .; V gene: TRBV27; D gene: TRBD2; J gene: TRBJ2-1; CDR3 protein: CASNIISGTYNEQFF; CDR3 DNA: TGTGCCAGCAATATAATTAGCGGGACCTACAATGAGCAGTTCTTC
clone size: .; V gene: TRBV5-4; D gene: .; J gene: TRBJ2-3; CDR3 protein: CASSRGGGLGDTQYF; CDR3 DNA: TGTGCCAGCAGCCGAGGGGGGGGGCTAGGAGATACGCAGTATTTT
clone size: .; V gene: TRBV28; D gene: TRBD1; J gene: TRBJ2-5; CDR3 protein: CASSLIKGGSETQYF; CDR3 DNA: TGTGCCAGCAGTTTAATTAAAGGGGGCAGCGAGACCCAGTACTTC
clone size: .; V gene: TRBV9; D gene: .; J gene: TRBJ2-1; CDR3 protein: CASSPPGSYNEQFF; CDR3 DNA: TGTGCCAGCAGCCCCCCGGGAAGCTACAATGAGCAGTTCTTC
clone size: once; V gene: TRBV7-9; D gene: TRBD1; J gene: TRBJ2-1; CDR3 protein: CASSFRQGQYNEQFF; CDR3 DNA: TGTGCCAGCAGCTTTAGACAGGGGCAATACAATGAGCAGTTCTTC
clone size: .; V gene: TRBV27; D gene: .; J gene: TRBJ2-5; CDR3 protein: CASSPDRKETQYF; CDR3 DNA: TGTGCCAGCAGTCCCGACAGGAAAGAGACCCAGTACTTC
clone size: once; V gene: TRBV5-4; D gene: TRBD2; J gene: TRBJ2-3; CDR3 protein: CASSIDSGASTDTQYF; CDR3 DNA: TGTGCCAGCAGCATAGATAGCGGGGCTAGCACAGATACGCAGTATTTT
clone size: .; V gene: TRBV30; D gene: .; J gene: TRBJ2-5; CDR3 protein: CAWISSGKTQYF; CDR3 DNA: TGTGCCTGGATTAGCAGCGGCAAGACCCAGTACTTC
clone size: .; V gene: TRBV19; D gene: TRBD1; J gene: TRBJ2-3; CDR3 protein: CASRRTGSTDTQYF; CDR3 DNA: TGTGCCAGTAGGCGGACAGGGAGCACAGATACGCAGTATTTT
clone size: .; V gene: TRBV10-3; D gene: .; J gene: TRBJ2-7; CDR3 protein: CAISEKPSYEQYF; CDR3 DNA: TGTGCCATCAGTGAGAAGCCTTCCTACGAGCAGTACTTC
clone size: .; V gene: TRBV10-3; D gene: TRBD1; J gene: TRBJ2-7; CDR3 protein: CATTGDSLYEQYF; CDR3 DNA: TGTGCCACAACAGGGGATAGCCTCTACGAGCAGTACTTC
clone size: .; V gene: TRBV5-4; D gene: TRBD1; J gene: TRBJ2-3; CDR3 protein: CASSLVRTGLTDTQYF; CDR3 DNA: TGTGCCAGCAGCTTGGTGAGGACAGGCCTCACAGATACGCAGTATTTT
clone size: .; V gene: TRBV7-2; D gene: .; J gene: TRBJ2-5; CDR3 protein: CASSLLFGETQYF; CDR3 DNA: TGTGCCAGCAGCTTACTATTCGGAGAGACCCAGTACTTC